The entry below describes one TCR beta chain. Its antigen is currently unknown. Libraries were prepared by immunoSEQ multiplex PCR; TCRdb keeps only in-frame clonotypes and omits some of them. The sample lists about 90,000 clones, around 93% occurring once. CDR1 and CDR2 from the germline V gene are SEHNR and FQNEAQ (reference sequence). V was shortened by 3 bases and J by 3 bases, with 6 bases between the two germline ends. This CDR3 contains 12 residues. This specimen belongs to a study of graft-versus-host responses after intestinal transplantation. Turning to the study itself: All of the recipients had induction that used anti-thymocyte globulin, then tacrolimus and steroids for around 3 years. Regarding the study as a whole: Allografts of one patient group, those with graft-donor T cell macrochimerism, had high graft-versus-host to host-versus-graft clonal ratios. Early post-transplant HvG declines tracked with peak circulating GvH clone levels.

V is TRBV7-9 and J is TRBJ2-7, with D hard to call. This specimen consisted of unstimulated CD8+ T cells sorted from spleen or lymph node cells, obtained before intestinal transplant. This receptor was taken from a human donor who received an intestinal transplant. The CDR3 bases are TGTGCCAGCAGCTTGCAGGTCTACGAGCAGTACTTC. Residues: CASSLQVYEQYF.